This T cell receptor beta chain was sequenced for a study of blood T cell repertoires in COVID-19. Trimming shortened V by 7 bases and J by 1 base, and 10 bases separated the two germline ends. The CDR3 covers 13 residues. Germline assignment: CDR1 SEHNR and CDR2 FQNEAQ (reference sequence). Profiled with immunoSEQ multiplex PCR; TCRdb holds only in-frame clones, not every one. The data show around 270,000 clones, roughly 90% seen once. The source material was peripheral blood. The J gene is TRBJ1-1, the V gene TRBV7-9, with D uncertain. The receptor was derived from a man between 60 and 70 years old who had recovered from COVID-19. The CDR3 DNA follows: TGTGCCAGCAACGTCTTAGAGAACACTGAAGCTTTCTTT. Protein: CASNVLENTEAFF. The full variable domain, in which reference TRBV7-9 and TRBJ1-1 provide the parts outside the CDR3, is DTGVSQNPRHKITKRGQNVTFRCDPISEHNRLYWYRQTLGQGPEFLTYFQNEAQLEKSRLLSDRFSAERPKGSFSTLEIQRTEQGDSAMYLCASNVLENTEAFFGQGTRLTVV.